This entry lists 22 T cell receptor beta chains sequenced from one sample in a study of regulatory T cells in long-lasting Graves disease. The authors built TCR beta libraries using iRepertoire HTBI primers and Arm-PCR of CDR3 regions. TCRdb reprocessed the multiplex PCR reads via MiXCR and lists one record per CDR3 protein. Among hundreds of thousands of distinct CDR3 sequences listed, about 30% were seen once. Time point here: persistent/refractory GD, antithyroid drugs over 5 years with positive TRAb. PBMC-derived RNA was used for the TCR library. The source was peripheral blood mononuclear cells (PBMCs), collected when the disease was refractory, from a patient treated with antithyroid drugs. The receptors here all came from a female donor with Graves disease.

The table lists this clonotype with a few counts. The CDR3 region has the DNA TGTGCCAGCAGCAAGGCCACCCCGAGGGAGACCCAGTACTTC. It specifies CASSKATPRETQYF. The chain recombines TRBV5-5 with TRBJ2-5, with no clear D. CDR1 and CDR2 (germline): SGHKS, YYEKEE (reference sequence). Trimming removed 4 bases at V and 5 bases at J, with 15 bases between. The CDR3 loop spans 14 amino acids.

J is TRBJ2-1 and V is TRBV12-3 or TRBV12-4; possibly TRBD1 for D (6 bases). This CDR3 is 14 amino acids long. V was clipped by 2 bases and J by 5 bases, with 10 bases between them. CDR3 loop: CASSLRGIDNEQFF. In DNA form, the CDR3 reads TGTGCCAGCAGTTTAAGGGGGATCGACAATGAGCAGTTCTTC.

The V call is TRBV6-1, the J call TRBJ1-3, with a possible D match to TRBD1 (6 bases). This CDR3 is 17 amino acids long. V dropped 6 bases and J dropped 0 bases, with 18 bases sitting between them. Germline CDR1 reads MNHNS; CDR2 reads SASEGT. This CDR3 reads CASRPILDRDSGNTIYF. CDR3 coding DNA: TGTGCCAGCAGACCGATCCTGGACAGAGACTCTGGAAACACCATATATTTT.

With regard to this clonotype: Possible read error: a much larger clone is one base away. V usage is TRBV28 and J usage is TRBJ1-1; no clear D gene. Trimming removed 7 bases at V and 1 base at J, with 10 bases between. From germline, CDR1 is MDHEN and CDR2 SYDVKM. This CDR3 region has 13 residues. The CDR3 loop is CASIRPENTEAFF. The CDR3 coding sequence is TGTGCCAGCATCAGGCCGGAGAACACTGAAGCTTTCTTT.

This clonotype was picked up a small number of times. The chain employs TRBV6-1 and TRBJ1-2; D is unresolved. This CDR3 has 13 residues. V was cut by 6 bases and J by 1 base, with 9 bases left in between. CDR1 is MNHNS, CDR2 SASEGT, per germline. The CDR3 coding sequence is TGTGCCAGCAGATTGGCCATTAACTATGGCTACACCTTC. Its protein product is CASRLAINYGYTF.

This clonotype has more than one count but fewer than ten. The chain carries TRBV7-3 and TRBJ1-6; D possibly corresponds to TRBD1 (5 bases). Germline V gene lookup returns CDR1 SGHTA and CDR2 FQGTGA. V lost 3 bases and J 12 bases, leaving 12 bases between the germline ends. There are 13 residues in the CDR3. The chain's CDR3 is CASSLGGGRPLHF. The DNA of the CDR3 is TGTGCCAGCAGCTTGGGGGGGGGGAGACCCCTCCACTTT.

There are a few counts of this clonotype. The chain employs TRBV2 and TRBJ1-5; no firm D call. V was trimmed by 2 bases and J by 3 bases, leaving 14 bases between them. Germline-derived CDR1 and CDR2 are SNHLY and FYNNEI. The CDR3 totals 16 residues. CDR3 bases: TGTGCCAGCAGTGAACTGGTCAGCTTTTTCAATCAGCCCCAGCATTTT. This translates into CASSELVSFFNQPQHF.

Here the CDR3 DNA reads TGTGCCAGTAAAATAAAGCGGGAGGGCCCCGGGGAGCTGTTTTTT. This encodes CASKIKREGPGELFF. The chain couples TRBV19 to TRBJ2-2, with 10 nucleotides matching TRBD2. From germline, CDR1 is LNHDA and CDR2 SQIVND (reference sequence). This CDR3 is built from 15 residues. V shed 7 bases and J 6 bases; nucleotides not matched to a gene: 8.

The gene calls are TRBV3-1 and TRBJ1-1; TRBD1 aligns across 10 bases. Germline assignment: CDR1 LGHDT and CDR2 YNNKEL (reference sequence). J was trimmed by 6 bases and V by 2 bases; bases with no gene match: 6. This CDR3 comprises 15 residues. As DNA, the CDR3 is TGTGCCAGCAGCCAAAGGACAGGGGGAGTTTCTGAAGCTTTCTTT. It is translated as CASSQRTGGVSEAFF.

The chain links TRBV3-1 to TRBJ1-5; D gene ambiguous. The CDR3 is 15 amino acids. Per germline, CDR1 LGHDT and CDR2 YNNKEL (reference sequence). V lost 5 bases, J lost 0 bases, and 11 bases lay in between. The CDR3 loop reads CASSSGRPSNQPQHF. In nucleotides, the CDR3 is TGTGCCAGCAGCTCAGGACGGCCTAGCAATCAGCCCCAGCATTTT.

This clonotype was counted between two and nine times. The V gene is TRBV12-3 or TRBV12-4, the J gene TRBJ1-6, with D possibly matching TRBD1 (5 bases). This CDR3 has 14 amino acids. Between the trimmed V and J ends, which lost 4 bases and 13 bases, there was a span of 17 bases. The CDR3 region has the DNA TGTGCCAGCAGTTCTACCGGGGCCCCCGGGCCCCTCCACTTT. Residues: CASSSTGAPGPLHF.

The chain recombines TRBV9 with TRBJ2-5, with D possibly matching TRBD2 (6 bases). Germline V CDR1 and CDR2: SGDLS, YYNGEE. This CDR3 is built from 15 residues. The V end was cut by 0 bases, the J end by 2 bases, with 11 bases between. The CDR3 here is CASSVVGGGQETQYF. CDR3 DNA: TGTGCCAGCAGCGTAGTGGGGGGAGGACAAGAGACCCAGTACTTC.

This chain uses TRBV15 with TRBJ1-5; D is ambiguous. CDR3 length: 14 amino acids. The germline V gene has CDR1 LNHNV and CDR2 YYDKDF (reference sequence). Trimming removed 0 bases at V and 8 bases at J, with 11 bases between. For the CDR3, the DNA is TGTGCCACCAGCAGAGATCAAGGTACGGAGCCCCAGCATTTT. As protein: CATSRDQGTEPQHF. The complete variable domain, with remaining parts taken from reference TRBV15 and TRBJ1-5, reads DAMVIQNPRYQVTQFGKPVTLSCSQTLNHNVMYWYQQKSSQAPKLLFHYYDKDFNNEADTPDNFQSRRPNTSFCFLDIRSPGLGDTAMYLCATSRDQGTEPQHFGDGTRLSIL.

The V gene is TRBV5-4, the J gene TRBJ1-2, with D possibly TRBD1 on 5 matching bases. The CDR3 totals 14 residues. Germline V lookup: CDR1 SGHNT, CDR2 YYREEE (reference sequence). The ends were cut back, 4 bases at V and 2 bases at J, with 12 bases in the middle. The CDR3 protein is CASSPRERNYGYTF. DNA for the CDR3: TGTGCCAGCAGCCCCAGGGAAAGGAACTATGGCTACACCTTC.

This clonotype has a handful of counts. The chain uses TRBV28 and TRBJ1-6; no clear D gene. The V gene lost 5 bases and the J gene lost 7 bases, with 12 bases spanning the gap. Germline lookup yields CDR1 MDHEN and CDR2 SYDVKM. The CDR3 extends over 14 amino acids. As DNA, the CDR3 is TGTGCCAGCAGTAACGCGCGGACGAATTCACCCCTCCACTTT. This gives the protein CASSNARTNSPLHF.

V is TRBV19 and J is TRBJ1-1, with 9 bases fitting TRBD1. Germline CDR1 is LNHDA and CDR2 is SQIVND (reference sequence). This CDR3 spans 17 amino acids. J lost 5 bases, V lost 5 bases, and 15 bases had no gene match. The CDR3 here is CASSGKTGGWGRTEAFF. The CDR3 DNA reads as TGTGCCAGTAGTGGAAAGACAGGGGGATGGGGAAGGACTGAAGCTTTCTTT.

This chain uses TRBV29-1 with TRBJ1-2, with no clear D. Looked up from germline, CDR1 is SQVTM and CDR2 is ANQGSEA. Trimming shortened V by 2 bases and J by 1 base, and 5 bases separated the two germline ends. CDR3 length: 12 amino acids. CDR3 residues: CSVEQYNYGYTF. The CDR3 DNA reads TGCAGCGTTGAACAGTATAACTATGGCTACACCTTC.

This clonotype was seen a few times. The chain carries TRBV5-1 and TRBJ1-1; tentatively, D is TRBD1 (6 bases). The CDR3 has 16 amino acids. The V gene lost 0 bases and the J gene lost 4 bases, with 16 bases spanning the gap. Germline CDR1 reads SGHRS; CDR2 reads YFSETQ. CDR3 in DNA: TGCGCCAGCAGCTTGGGGCAGGGGTCGTGGGGCACTGAAGCTTTCTTT. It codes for CASSLGQGSWGTEAFF.

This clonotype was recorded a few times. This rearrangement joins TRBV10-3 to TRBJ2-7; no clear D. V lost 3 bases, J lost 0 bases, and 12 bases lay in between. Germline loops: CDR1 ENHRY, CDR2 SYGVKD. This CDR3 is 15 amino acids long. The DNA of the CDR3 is TGTGCCATCAGTGAACCCTTTCAGCGCTCCTACGAGCAGTACTTC. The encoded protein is CAISEPFQRSYEQYF.

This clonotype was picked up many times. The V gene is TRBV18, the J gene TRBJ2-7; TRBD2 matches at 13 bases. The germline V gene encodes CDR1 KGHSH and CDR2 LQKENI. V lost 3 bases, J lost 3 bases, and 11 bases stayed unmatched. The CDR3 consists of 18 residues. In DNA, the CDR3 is TGTGCCAGCTCACCCCTCCCCGGGACTAGCGGGATACACTACGAGCAGTACTTC. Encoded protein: CASSPLPGTSGIHYEQYF.

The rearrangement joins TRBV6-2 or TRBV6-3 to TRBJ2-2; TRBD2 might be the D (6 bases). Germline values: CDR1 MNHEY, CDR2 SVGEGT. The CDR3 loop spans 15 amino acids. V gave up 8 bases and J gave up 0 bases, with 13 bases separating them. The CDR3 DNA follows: TGTGCCAGCGGCGGCGGGGCCGCGAACACCGGGGAGCTGTTTTTT. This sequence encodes CASGGGAANTGELFF.

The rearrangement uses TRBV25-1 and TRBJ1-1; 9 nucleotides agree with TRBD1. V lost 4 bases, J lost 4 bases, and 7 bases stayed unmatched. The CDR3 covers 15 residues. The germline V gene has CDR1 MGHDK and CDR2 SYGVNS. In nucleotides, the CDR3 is TGTGCCAGCAGTGCGTTGGGACAGGGCGGCACTGAAGCTTTCTTT. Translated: CASSALGQGGTEAFF.